The source of this T cell receptor beta chain is a study of blood T cell repertoires in COVID-19. Study as a whole: T cells, B-cell-depleted T cells, or PBMCs supplied cDNA or gDNA.

The V gene's germline CDR1 is MNHEY and CDR2 SVGAGI. The length of the CDR3 is 16 residues. Losses at the gene ends were 0 bases for V and 4 bases for J; bases not matched to a gene: 6. Authors' processing steps: Amplification from reference gene primers served as the basis for estimated nucleated cell counts. Here immunoSEQ multiplex PCR was the method, and the copy in TCRdb shows in-frame clones only, minus some. V and J calls plus clone size are reproduced from that table; the DNA served to infer D and trimming. The profile covers about 200,000 clones, with roughly 77% appearing a single time and approximately 5.9% taken by the ten largest.

The receptor was isolated from a middle-aged woman with COVID-19, enrolled during active disease. The chain joins TRBV6-5 to TRBJ1-2; 9 nucleotides agree with TRBD1. The sample was peripheral blood. CDR3 in amino acids: CASSYSRTGDSYGYTF. The CDR3 coding sequence is TGTGCCAGCAGTTACTCCAGGACAGGGGATAGCTATGGCTACACCTTC.